Below, 32 T cell receptor beta chains from the same sample are listed, as sequenced in a study of ipilimumab plus nivolumab after autologous stem cell transplantation. The assay was immunoSEQ multiplex PCR, and TCRdb's table has in-frame clones only and misses some. The profile shows fewer than 45,000 clones, 80% to 95% of them singletons. Source: PBMCs, taken in a trial of ipilimumab plus nivolumab as post-transplant consolidation. These receptors were taken from a male donor with multiple myeloma.

This clone was observed a single time. The J gene is TRBJ1-2, the V gene TRBV28; D remains unclear. CDR1 is MDHEN and CDR2 is SYDVKM in the germline V gene. Trimming shortened V by 6 bases and J by 3 bases, and 14 bases separated the two germline ends. The CDR3 extends over 14 amino acids. The CDR3 DNA reads TGTGCCAGCAGCACCGGACCGTATTACTATGGCTACACCTTC. Protein sequence: CASSTGPYYYGYTF.

The V gene is TRBV6-5, the J gene TRBJ1-6; maybe TRBD1 (5 bases). Per germline, CDR1 MNHEY and CDR2 SVGAGI. Trimming removed 5 bases at V and 9 bases at J, with 11 bases between. This CDR3 region has 13 residues. CDR3 DNA: TGTGCCAGCAGTCTCAGGGCAAGTTCACCCCTCCACTTT. Protein: CASSLRASSPLHF.

The CDR3 loop is CASRVDRAASPLHF. CDR3 in DNA: TGTGCCAGCAGAGTCGACAGGGCCGCATCACCCCTCCACTTT. The chain recombines TRBV27 with TRBJ1-6, with 7 nucleotides matching TRBD1. CDR1 is MNHEY, CDR2 SMNVEV, per germline (reference sequence). Trimming cost V 6 bases and J 10 bases; bases outside gene matches: 9. The CDR3 covers 14 residues.

The chain couples TRBV30 to TRBJ2-7; D gene unclear. Germline V gene sequence: CDR1 GTSNPN, CDR2 SVGIG (reference sequence). This CDR3 has 13 residues. Trimming took 3 bases from V and 1 from J, leaving 10 bases between them. This CDR3 is CAWRGVGSYEQYF. Here the CDR3 DNA reads TGTGCCTGGAGAGGAGTCGGTTCCTACGAGCAGTACTTC.

The chain has TRBV27 and TRBJ2-7; the D gene is possibly TRBD2 (6 bases). V gave up 0 bases and J gave up 3 bases, with 9 bases separating them. This CDR3 comprises 14 residues. CDR1 and CDR2 from the germline V gene are MNHEY and SMNVEV (reference sequence). CDR3 region: CASSLSGRYYEQYF. CDR3 bases: TGTGCCAGCAGTTTATCGGGGAGGTACTACGAGCAGTACTTC.

The chain has TRBV7-9 and TRBJ2-7, with D possibly TRBD1 on 6 matching bases. The CDR3 runs 14 residues. Germline-derived CDR1 and CDR2 are SEHNR and FQNEAQ (reference sequence). The germline V and J ends were trimmed by 4 bases and 2 bases, with 12 bases remaining between them. CDR3 in DNA: TGTGCCAGCAGCTCCACGGGACACACCTACGAGCAGTACTTC. This translates into CASSSTGHTYEQYF.

V is TRBV5-6 and J is TRBJ1-4, with TRBD1 as a possible D gene (6 bases). V lost 0 bases and J lost 5, with 8 bases in between. The CDR3 is 14 residues long. Germline V lookup: CDR1 SGHDT, CDR2 YYEEEE. CDR3 amino acids: CASSLVQGNEKLFF. CDR3 nucleotide sequence: TGTGCCAGCAGCTTGGTTCAGGGGAATGAAAAACTGTTTTTT. The whole variable domain, remainder taken from reference TRBV5-6 and TRBJ1-4, is DAGVTQSPTHLIKTRGQQVTLRCSPKSGHDTVSWYQQALGQGPQFIFQYYEEEERQRGNFPDRFSGHQFPNYSSELNVNALLLGDSALYLCASSLVQGNEKLFFGSGTQLSVL.

The CDR3 nucleotides read TGTGCCAGCAGCCGGGCTAGCGGGGGGGCCCTGCCCACCACAGATACGCAGTATTTT. Residues: CASSRASGGALPTTDTQYF. The V call is TRBV4-2, the J call TRBJ2-3; 12 bases are a match to TRBD2. Losses at the gene ends were 4 bases for V and 2 bases for J; bases not matched to a gene: 13. The germline gives CDR1 LGHNA, CDR2 YNFKEQ. The CDR3 has 19 residues.

The chain combines TRBV4-1 with TRBJ2-7; 7 bases fit TRBD2. The V gene end was trimmed by 6 bases and the J gene end by 2 bases; junction bases not matched to a gene: 7. From germline, CDR1 is MGHRA and CDR2 YSYEKL. The CDR3 extends over 14 amino acids. In DNA, the CDR3 is TGCGCCAGCAGTCGCGGGAGTGGAACCTACGAGCAGTACTTC. It is translated as CASSRGSGTYEQYF.

This chain uses TRBV28 with TRBJ2-5; D is perhaps TRBD1 (6 bases). V was shortened by 5 bases and J by 1 base, with 14 bases between the two germline ends. CDR1 MDHEN and CDR2 SYDVKM come from the germline V gene. The CDR3 is 15 residues long. For the CDR3, the DNA is TGTGCCAGCAGTCCCCAGACAGGCCTCCAAGAGACCCAGTACTTC. Translation: CASSPQTGLQETQYF.

CDR3 amino acids: CATSRGMTSGSNNEQFF. The DNA of the CDR3 is TGTGCCACCAGCAGAGGTATGACTAGCGGGAGTAACAATGAGCAGTTCTTC. The V call is TRBV15, the J call TRBJ2-1; 12 bases agree with TRBD2. The CDR3 covers 17 residues. V lost 1 base and J lost 5; bases outside the gene matches: 6. Germline-derived CDR1 and CDR2 are LNHNV and YYDKDF (reference sequence).

This chain links TRBV6-4 with TRBJ1-2, with TRBD1 identical over 8 bases. CDR3 length: 17 amino acids. J gave up 4 bases and V 6 bases, and 16 bases lay outside the gene matches. The V gene's germline CDR1 is MRHNA and CDR2 SNTAGT. CDR3 nucleotides: TGTGCCAGCAGCCCCAACCCCCCTCAGGGGGCCATCTATGGCTACACCTTC. As protein: CASSPNPPQGAIYGYTF.

This chain links TRBV6-1 with TRBJ1-4, with 8 bases aligning to TRBD1. The germline V gene has CDR1 MNHNS and CDR2 SASEGT. The length of the CDR3 is 15 residues. Germline trimming cut 3 bases from V and 6 bases from J; bases unmatched to any gene: 6. CDR3 in DNA: TGTGCCAGCAGTGATTTCACAGGGGGGTATGAAAAACTGTTTTTT. It codes for CASSDFTGGYEKLFF.

This clone showed up just once. The rearrangement joins TRBV30 to TRBJ2-7; TRBD2 might be the D (5 bases). The CDR3 is 16 amino acids. The ends were cut back, 2 bases at V and 0 bases at J, with 17 bases in the middle. The germline gives CDR1 GTSNPN, CDR2 SVGIG (reference sequence). The CDR3 DNA reads as TGTGCCTGGAGTTCAAGTGGTAGCGCCCTCTCCTACGAGCAGTACTTC. As protein: CAWSSSGSALSYEQYF.

The rearrangement joins TRBV28 to TRBJ1-4; a possible D gene is TRBD1 (5 bases). Germline CDR1 reads MDHEN; CDR2 reads SYDVKM. This CDR3 contains 14 residues. The ends were cut back, 8 bases at V and 6 bases at J, with 16 bases in the middle. The DNA for the CDR3 is TGTGCCAGCGGGGAGAGGGCAGGGCATGAAAAACTGTTTTTT. It specifies CASGERAGHEKLFF.

The rearrangement links TRBV19 to TRBJ2-1; possibly TRBD2 for D (5 bases). Trimming cost V 5 bases and J 4 bases, with 12 bases left between them. The CDR3 is 14 residues long. Germline-derived CDR1 and CDR2 are LNHDA and SQIVND (reference sequence). As DNA, the CDR3 is TGTGCCAGTAGTTCGCCCGGGATTTACAATGAGCAGTTCTTC. Its translation is CASSSPGIYNEQFF.

This clone has only one observation. The chain carries TRBV28 and TRBJ2-1; D call uncertain. The CDR3 runs 13 residues. Trimming removed 2 bases from V and 9 bases from J, with 11 bases in between. Germline loops: CDR1 MDHEN, CDR2 SYDVKM. The DNA of the CDR3 is TGTGCCAGCAGTTTACCGTATAATGGTGAGCAGTTCTTC. This sequence encodes CASSLPYNGEQFF.

The chain links TRBV11-2 to TRBJ2-1; 10 positions agree with TRBD2. Germline values: CDR1 SGHAT, CDR2 FQNNGV. J lost 2 bases, V lost 8 bases, and 6 bases had no gene match. This CDR3 has 15 residues. The CDR3 reads CASGIAGGPYNEQFF. CDR3 bases: TGTGCCAGCGGCATAGCGGGAGGACCCTACAATGAGCAGTTCTTC.

The V gene is TRBV5-4, the J gene TRBJ2-5, with unresolved D. Trimming took 3 bases from V and 5 from J, leaving 11 bases between them. This CDR3 is 13 amino acids long. Per the germline V gene, CDR1 is SGHNT and CDR2 is YYREEE (reference sequence). The CDR3 loop is CASSYPGSETQYF. The CDR3 DNA reads TGTGCCAGCAGCTACCCCGGAAGTGAGACCCAGTACTTC. Variable domain in full (rest from reference TRBV5-4 and TRBJ2-5): ETGVTQSPTHLIKTRGQQVTLRCSSQSGHNTVSWYQQALGQGPQFIFQYYREEENGRGNFPPRFSGLQFPNYSSELNVNALELDDSALYLCASSYPGSETQYFGPGTRLLVL.

The chain is built from TRBV11-1 and TRBJ2-2; D is possibly TRBD1 (7 bases). Germline CDR1 SGHAT, CDR2 FQDESV (reference sequence). The CDR3 runs 16 residues. V was cut by 5 bases and J by 4 bases, with 17 bases left in between. CDR3 nucleotides: TGTGCCAGCAGCCGTCGGAGGGGGCAAGGCACCGGGGAGCTGTTTTTT. Residues: CASSRRRGQGTGELFF.

The genes are TRBV11-2 and TRBJ1-6; D call uncertain. The CDR3 extends over 14 amino acids. CDR1 is SGHAT and CDR2 is FQNNGV in the germline V gene. Trimming took 1 base from V and 7 from J, leaving 8 bases between them. CDR3 residues: CASSLAWANSPLHF. The CDR3 DNA reads as TGTGCCAGCAGCTTAGCATGGGCCAATTCACCCCTCCACTTT.

The chain links TRBV18 to TRBJ2-6; D is possibly TRBD2 (6 bases). V was cut by 4 bases and J by 0 bases, with 13 bases left in between. CDR3 length: 17 amino acids. Germline CDR1 reads KGHSH; CDR2 reads LQKENI. The CDR3 sequence is CASSLDFGSSGANVLTF. CDR3 DNA sequence: TGTGCCAGCTCACTGGACTTCGGGAGCTCTGGGGCCAACGTCCTGACTTTC.

The chain uses TRBV7-8 and TRBJ2-2; D is uncertain. Germline V gene data show CDR1 as SGHVS and CDR2 as FQNEAQ. The germline V and J ends were trimmed by 5 bases and 4 bases, with 11 bases remaining between them. The length of the CDR3 is 14 residues. The CDR3 reads CASSPRRLTGELFF. Here the CDR3 DNA reads TGTGCCAGCAGCCCACGCCGGCTCACCGGGGAGCTGTTTTTT.

This chain connects TRBV30 to TRBJ1-3; no firm D call. CDR3 length equals 12 residues. In germline, CDR1 is GTSNPN, CDR2 SVGIG (reference sequence). V was clipped by 4 bases and J by 0 bases, with 4 bases between them. This CDR3 reads CAWTLSGNTIYF. CDR3 in DNA: TGTGCCTGGACCCTCTCTGGAAACACCATATATTTT.

The CDR3 protein is CASSAGQGAIETQYF. In DNA, the CDR3 is TGTGCCAGCAGCGCTGGACAGGGGGCAATAGAGACCCAGTACTTC. The chain has TRBV11-3 and TRBJ2-5; TRBD1 matches at 11 bases. Unmatched junction bases numbered 6, after V lost 5 bases and J lost 4 bases. In germline, CDR1 is SGHNT, CDR2 YENEEA. The CDR3 extends over 15 amino acids. The full variable domain, in which reference TRBV11-3 and TRBJ2-5 provide the parts outside the CDR3, is EAGVVQSPRYKIIEKKQPVAFWCNPISGHNTLYWYLQNLGQGPELLIRYENEEAVDDSQLPKDRFSAERLKGVDSTLKIQPAELGDSAVYLCASSAGQGAIETQYFGPGTRLLVL.

This sequence joins TRBV5-1 and TRBJ1-4; D remains ambiguous. V lost 2 bases, J lost 5 bases, and 16 bases lay in between. The CDR3 has 16 amino acids. Germline loops: CDR1 SGHRS, CDR2 YFSETQ. The CDR3 is CASSLGPDRKNEKLFF. The DNA of the CDR3 is TGCGCCAGCAGCTTAGGTCCCGATAGAAAGAATGAAAAACTGTTTTTT.

This rearrangement joins TRBV5-4 to TRBJ2-6; tentative D call: TRBD1 (5 bases). Looked up from germline, CDR1 is SGHNT and CDR2 is YYREEE (reference sequence). V was cut by 3 bases and J by 3 bases, with 10 bases left in between. This CDR3 is built from 15 residues. The DNA of the CDR3 is TGTGCCAGCAGCTGGGGCAGGGATGGGGCCAACGTCCTGACTTTC. It is translated as CASSWGRDGANVLTF.

The rearrangement joins TRBV7-8 to TRBJ2-2, with 7 bases fitting TRBD2. Germline-derived CDR1 and CDR2 are SGHVS and FQNEAQ. The CDR3 runs to 16 residues. The junction had 7 bases not matched to a gene; V was cut back by 1 base and J by 5 bases. CDR3 sequence reads: CASSLVGLAATGELFF. The CDR3 DNA follows: TGTGCCAGCAGCTTAGTCGGGCTAGCGGCAACCGGGGAGCTGTTTTTT.

The chain recombines TRBV7-2 with TRBJ2-7; no firm D call. The CDR3 loop spans 13 amino acids. Between the trimmed V and J ends, which lost 2 bases and 6 bases, there was a span of 11 bases. Germline-derived CDR1 and CDR2 are SGHTA and FQGNSA. DNA of the CDR3: TGTGCCAGCAGCTTACCTGTGGGTCTCGAGCAGTACTTC. This gives the protein CASSLPVGLEQYF. Drawing the rest from reference TRBV7-2 and TRBJ2-7, the complete variable domain is GAGVSQSPSNKVTEKGKDVELRCDPISGHTALYWYRQSLGQGLEFLIYFQGNSAPDKSGLPSDRFSAERTGGSVSTLTIQRTQQEDSAVYLCASSLPVGLEQYFGPGTRLTVT.

The rearrangement uses TRBV4-3 and TRBJ1-2, with TRBD1 matching over 9 bases. The ends lost 1 base at V and 6 bases at J; junction bases unmatched: 3. The CDR3 is made up of 14 amino acids. In germline, CDR1 is LGHNA, CDR2 YSLEER. CDR3 sequence: CASSQVGTGHGYTF. Written as DNA, the CDR3 is TGCGCCAGCAGCCAAGTGGGGACAGGGCATGGCTACACCTTC.

The CDR3 sequence is CASSLWTVNEKLFF. CDR3 bases: TGTGCCAGCAGCCTTTGGACAGTTAATGAAAAACTGTTTTTT. The J gene is TRBJ1-4, the V gene TRBV5-6; TRBD1 is a possible D gene (6 bases). The V end lost 4 bases, the J end lost 4 bases, and 11 bases lay between the germline ends. Germline loops: CDR1 SGHDT, CDR2 YYEEEE. The CDR3 is made up of 14 amino acids.

The chain joins TRBV19 to TRBJ1-5; D is unresolved. The germline V gene has CDR1 LNHDA and CDR2 SQIVND (reference sequence). The CDR3 totals 12 residues. The V gene lost 5 bases and the J gene lost 7 bases, with 9 bases spanning the gap. This CDR3 is CASSSVPQPQHF. CDR3 bases: TGTGCCAGTAGTTCGGTACCACAGCCCCAGCATTTT.